Below are 7 T cell receptor beta chains sequenced from a single sample in a study of blood T cell repertoires in COVID-19. Some clones are missing from TCRdb's copy, which holds only in-frame ones; the method was immunoSEQ multiplex PCR. There are roughly 48,000 clones in the sample; roughly 83% occur only once, and 50% to 75% lies in the top ten. What was sequenced was peripheral blood. The receptors stem from a man aged 65-85 years with acute or convalescent COVID-19.

The chain couples TRBV19 to TRBJ1-5, with D possibly matching TRBD1 (6 bases). From germline, CDR1 is LNHDA and CDR2 SQIVND (reference sequence). This CDR3 has 14 amino acids. The V end lost 3 bases, the J end lost 4 bases, and 10 bases lay between the germline ends. The CDR3 here is CASSMGHQNQPQHF. CDR3 nucleotides: TGTGCCAGTAGTATGGGACACCAGAATCAGCCCCAGCATTTT.

This chain links TRBV18 with TRBJ2-1, with 9 bases aligning to TRBD2. V lost 0 bases to trimming and J lost 8 bases; unmatched junction nucleotides: 5. The CDR3 is made up of 15 amino acids. In germline, CDR1 is KGHSH, CDR2 LQKENI. The CDR3 region has the DNA TGTGCCAGCTCACCACCTTTAGCGGGAGCCCATGAGCAGTTCTTC. This translates into CASSPPLAGAHEQFF.

The chain carries TRBV6-4 and TRBJ2-1; D possibly corresponds to TRBD2 (5 bases). Germline lookup yields CDR1 MRHNA and CDR2 SNTAGT. CDR3 length: 15 amino acids. Between the trimmed V and J ends, which lost 4 bases and 1 base, there was a span of 11 bases. The CDR3 nucleotides read TGTGCCAGCAGTGTGTCGGGGATATCCTACAATGAGCAGTTCTTC. Translation gives CASSVSGISYNEQFF.

This chain joins TRBV6-1 and TRBJ2-7; D possibly corresponds to TRBD2 (7 bases). Trimming stripped 6 bases from V and 7 bases from J, with 19 bases between. The CDR3 extends over 14 amino acids. Germline V gene sequence: CDR1 MNHNS, CDR2 SASEGT. CDR3 DNA: TGTGCCAGCAGGCGAAGTGGGGGGGCGGGTGAGCAGTACTTC. This gives the protein CASRRSGGAGEQYF.

The chain uses TRBV19 and TRBJ1-5; TRBD1 might be the D (6 bases). The CDR3 has 16 amino acids. V was trimmed by 6 bases and J by 0 bases, leaving 15 bases between them. The germline V gene encodes CDR1 LNHDA and CDR2 SQIVND (reference sequence). The DNA for the CDR3 is TGTGCCAGTAGAAAGGAGGACAGTAATAGCAATCAGCCCCAGCATTTT. This codes for CASRKEDSNSNQPQHF.

The chain has TRBV10-3 and TRBJ2-2; 7 bases are shared with TRBD1. The CDR3 extends over 16 amino acids. Trimming cost V 5 bases and J 2 bases; bases outside gene matches: 8. Looked up from germline, CDR1 is ENHRY and CDR2 is SYGVKD. The CDR3 here is CAISSTGLTNTGELFF. As DNA, the CDR3 is TGTGCCATCAGTTCGACAGGGCTTACTAACACCGGGGAGCTGTTTTTT.

The chain joins TRBV27 to TRBJ2-6, with 8 bases lining up with TRBD2. Germline V CDR1 and CDR2: MNHEY, SMNVEV (reference sequence). This CDR3 has 20 residues. With V trimmed by 4 bases and J by 1 base, 15 bases remained unmatched. The CDR3, as DNA: TGTGCCAGCAGTTCAAGGGCGCGGGGACTAGGTCCTTCTGGGGCCAACGTCCTGACTTTC. Residues: CASSSRARGLGPSGANVLTF.